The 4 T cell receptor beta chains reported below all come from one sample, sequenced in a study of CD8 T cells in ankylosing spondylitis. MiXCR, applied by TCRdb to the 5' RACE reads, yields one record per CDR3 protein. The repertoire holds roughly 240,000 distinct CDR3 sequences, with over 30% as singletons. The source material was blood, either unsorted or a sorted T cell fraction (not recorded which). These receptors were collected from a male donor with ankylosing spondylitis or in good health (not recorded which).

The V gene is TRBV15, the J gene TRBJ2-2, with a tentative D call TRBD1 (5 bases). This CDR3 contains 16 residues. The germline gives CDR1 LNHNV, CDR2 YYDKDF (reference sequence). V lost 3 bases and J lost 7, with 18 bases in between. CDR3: CATSSTIRREIGELFF. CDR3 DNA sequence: TGTGCCACCAGCAGTACAATACGCAGGGAAATCGGGGAGCTGTTTTTT.

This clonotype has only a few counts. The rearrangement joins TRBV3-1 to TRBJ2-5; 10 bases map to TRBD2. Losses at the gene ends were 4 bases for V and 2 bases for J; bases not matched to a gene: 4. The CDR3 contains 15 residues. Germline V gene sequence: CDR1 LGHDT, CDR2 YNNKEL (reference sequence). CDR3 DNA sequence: TGTGCCAGCAGCCGAGGACTAGCGGCGCAAGAGACCCAGTACTTC. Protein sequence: CASSRGLAAQETQYF.

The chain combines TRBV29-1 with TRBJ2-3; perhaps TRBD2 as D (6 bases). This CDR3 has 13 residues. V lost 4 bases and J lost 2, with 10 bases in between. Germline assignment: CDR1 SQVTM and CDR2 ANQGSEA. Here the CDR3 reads CSVGGGNTDTQYF. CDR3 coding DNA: TGCAGCGTTGGTGGGGGGAACACAGATACGCAGTATTTT.

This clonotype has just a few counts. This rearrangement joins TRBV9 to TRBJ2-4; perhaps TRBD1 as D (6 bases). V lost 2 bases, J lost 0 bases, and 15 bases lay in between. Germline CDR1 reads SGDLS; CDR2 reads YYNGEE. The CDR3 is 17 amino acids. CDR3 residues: CASSVGTGTLAKNIQYF. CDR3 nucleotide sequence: TGTGCCAGCAGCGTCGGGACGGGGACATTAGCCAAAAACATTCAGTACTTC.